This TCR beta chain originates from a study of beta chain features in type 1 diabetes. Overall study findings and caveats: In type 1 diabetes patients, VDJ junctions had fewer insertions; deletions at these junctions were more frequent.

Remarks on this clone: Its specificity is not known.

Populations obtained by sorting all exceeded 98% purity. This CDR3 has 14 amino acids. With 5 bases removed from V and 5 bases from J, the gap between germline ends came to 15 bases. Germline V lookup: CDR1 SGHAT, CDR2 FQNNGV. The investigators reverse transcribed all of the isolated RNA, so they sequenced expressed TCRB transcripts. Produced via immunoSEQ multiplex PCR; TCRdb's table is partial and in-frame only. This sample has a few hundred thousand clones, with 10% to 15% found just once. The receptor's source is a man aged 18 to 29 in good health. The chain combines TRBV11-2 with TRBJ1-2; D possibly corresponds to TRBD1 (6 bases). The specimen sequenced was naive CD4+ T cells from blood. The CDR3 protein is CASSILQGGYGYTF. DNA for the CDR3: TGTGCCAGCAGCATCCTACAGGGTGGATATGGCTACACCTTC. Together with reference TRBV11-2 and TRBJ1-2, the CDR3 gives the full variable domain: EAGVAQSPRYKIIEKRQSVAFWCNPISGHATLYWYQQILGQGPKLLIQFQNNGVVDDSQLPKDRFSAERLKGVDSTLKIQPAKLEDSAVYLCASSILQGGYGYTFGSGTRLTVV.